Shown below are 14 T cell receptor beta chains from a single sample sequenced in a study of identical twins. MiXCR, applied by TCRdb to the 5' RACE reads, yields one record per CDR3 protein. The data contain hundreds of thousands of distinct CDR3 sequences, approximately 13% of them singletons. A further study also used this sample, focusing on yellow fever vaccine responses in identical twins.

The sequenced material came from PBMCs. Receptors originate from a woman aged 18-29 years in good health.

This clonotype was counted between two and nine times. This sequence joins TRBV27 and TRBJ2-3; D is ambiguous. CDR3 length: 14 amino acids. In germline, CDR1 is MNHEY, CDR2 SMNVEV (reference sequence). Trimming cost V 6 bases and J 6 bases, with 16 bases left between them. The chain's CDR3 is CASSQVDALDTQYF. The DNA of the CDR3 is TGTGCCAGCAGCCAGGTTGATGCCCTTGATACGCAGTATTTT.

The chain couples TRBV7-9 to TRBJ2-7; maybe TRBD1 (5 bases). V was trimmed by 2 bases and J by 10 bases, leaving 15 bases between them. Germline values: CDR1 SEHNR, CDR2 FQNEAQ (reference sequence). There are 13 residues in the CDR3. The CDR3 nucleotides are TGTGCCAGCAGCTTATGGGGCCCCAGGGCTCAGTACTTC. The encoded protein is CASSLWGPRAQYF. The variable domain in full, with the rest retrieved from reference TRBV7-9 and TRBJ2-7, is DTGVSQNPRHKITKRGQNVTFRCDPISEHNRLYWYRQTLGQGPEFLTYFQNEAQLEKSRLLSDRFSAERPKGSFSTLEIQRTEQGDSAMYLCASSLWGPRAQYFGPGTRLTVT.

This chain links TRBV4-1 with TRBJ1-5, with D perhaps matching TRBD1 (5 bases). Germline V gives CDR1 MGHRA, CDR2 YSYEKL. CDR3 length: 11 residues. V lost 1 base to trimming and J lost 11 bases, with 6 bases between them. The CDR3 nucleotides are TGCGCCAGCAGCCAAGGACAGTCCCAGCATTTT. Translating gives CASSQGQSQHF.

This clonotype has just a few counts. The V gene is TRBV7-9, the J gene TRBJ2-2; D is unresolved. The V end lost 7 bases, the J end lost 0 bases, and 18 bases lay between the germline ends. The CDR3 totals 17 residues. CDR1 SEHNR and CDR2 FQNEAQ come from the germline V gene (reference sequence). CDR3 region: CASTSTRAVANTGELFF. CDR3 in DNA: TGTGCCAGCACCTCGACCCGGGCAGTCGCGAACACCGGGGAGCTGTTTTTT.

The rearrangement joins TRBV2 to TRBJ2-1, with TRBD2 as a possible D gene (5 bases). The V gene's germline CDR1 is SNHLY and CDR2 FYNNEI. Deletions cut 8 bases from V and 8 bases from J, with 22 bases between. The CDR3 sequence is 15 residues long. The CDR3 DNA reads TGTGCCAGCCCCCGGGAACTCCGCCGGGGTGATGAGCAGTTCTTC. It specifies CASPRELRRGDEQFF.

This clonotype was seen repeatedly, ten times or more. The J gene is TRBJ2-2, the V gene TRBV2, with 10 positions matching TRBD2. CDR3 length: 18 residues. The V gene end was trimmed by 6 bases and the J gene end by 4 bases; junction bases not matched to a gene: 14. Germline lookup yields CDR1 SNHLY and CDR2 FYNNEI. The CDR3 coding sequence is TGTGCCAGCAGGCCAACTCAATTAGCGGGGGGATTCACCGGGGAGCTGTTTTTT. Translated, it gives CASRPTQLAGGFTGELFF. Based on the CDR3 plus reference TRBV2 and TRBJ2-2, the full variable domain is EPEVTQTPSHQVTQMGQEVILRCVPISNHLYFYWYRQILGQKVEFLVSFYNNEISEKSEIFDDQFSVERPDGSNFTLKIRSTKLEDSAMYFCASRPTQLAGGFTGELFFGEGSRLTVL.

This clonotype has just a few counts. This chain joins TRBV5-1 and TRBJ2-3, with 10 bases fitting TRBD2. The length of the CDR3 is 15 residues. Losses at the gene ends were 2 bases for V and 1 base for J; bases not matched to a gene: 1. CDR1 is SGHRS and CDR2 is YFSETQ in the germline V gene. DNA of the CDR3: TGCGCCAGCAGCTTCACTAGCGGGGGCACAGATACGCAGTATTTT. Translating gives CASSFTSGGTDTQYF. The whole variable domain, filled in from reference TRBV5-1 and TRBJ2-3, reads KAGVTQTPRYLIKTRGQQVTLSCSPISGHRSVSWYQQTPGQGLQFLFEYFSETQRNKGNFPGRFSGRQFSNSRSEMNVSTLELGDSALYLCASSFTSGGTDTQYFGPGTRLTVL.

The table lists this clonotype with a few counts. Written as DNA, the CDR3 is TGCAGTGCTCCTACCTTTGGACTAGCGGGACCCATCACAGATACGCAGTATTTT. Its protein product is CSAPTFGLAGPITDTQYF. The gene calls are TRBV20-1 and TRBJ2-3; 12 bases align to TRBD2. Germline V gene sequence: CDR1 DFQATT, CDR2 SNEGSKA (reference sequence). The CDR3 is 18 residues long. With 5 bases clipped from V and 2 bases from J, the junction kept 14 bases outside the gene matches.

Only a few counts were recorded for this clonotype. V is TRBV6-5 and J is TRBJ1-6; no reliable D call. V was pared by 4 bases and J by 6 bases, with 10 bases between. Germline CDR1 MNHEY, CDR2 SVGAGI. This CDR3 has 14 residues. For the CDR3, the DNA is TGTGCCAGCAGTTTCCGACAAGTTAATTCACCCCTCCACTTT. Protein product: CASSFRQVNSPLHF.

This clonotype showed up many times. The V gene is TRBV12-3 or TRBV12-4, the J gene TRBJ1-5; a weak D match, TRBD1 (6 bases). V dropped 6 bases and J dropped 2 bases, with 14 bases sitting between them. This CDR3 region has 15 residues. The CDR3: CASRFTGLGNQPQHF. CDR3 in DNA: TGTGCCAGCAGATTTACAGGGTTGGGCAATCAGCCCCAGCATTTT.

This clonotype was picked up a small number of times. One end of the junction is discordant with germline, which a read error may explain. The rearrangement links TRBV5-1 to TRBJ2-5; possible D gene TRBD1, 6 bases. From germline, CDR1 is SGHRS and CDR2 YFSETQ. The CDR3 spans 14 residues. DNA of the CDR3: TGTGCCAGCAGCTTGCAGGGGCGCGGTGAGACCCAGTACTTC. The encoded protein is CASSLQGRGETQYF.

This clonotype was observed a few times. The chain is built from TRBV20-1 and TRBJ2-5; 8 bases are shared with TRBD2. V was pared by 5 bases and J by 5 bases, with 13 bases of the junction left unmatched. This CDR3 is built from 15 residues. In germline, CDR1 is DFQATT, CDR2 SNEGSKA (reference sequence). The CDR3 region has the DNA TGCAGTGCTGAAGAACAAGCGGGAGAGGGTGAGACCCAGTACTTC. Its protein product is CSAEEQAGEGETQYF.

The V call is TRBV7-3, the J call TRBJ2-3, with TRBD2 matching 10 bases. The CDR3 length is 19 residues. V was clipped by 1 base and J by 2 bases; unmatched bases: 12. The germline CDR1 and CDR2 sequences are SGHTA and FQGTGA. DNA of the CDR3: TGTGCCAGCAGCTTAAGTGCCCTAGCGGGAGTTCGAAACACAGATACGCAGTATTTT. It specifies CASSLSALAGVRNTDTQYF.

This clonotype came up many times. This sequence joins TRBV12-3 or TRBV12-4 and TRBJ2-3; 9 nucleotides match TRBD2. The CDR3 is made up of 18 amino acids. V gave up 6 bases and J gave up 4 bases; unmatched junction bases: 17. The CDR3 DNA follows: TGTGCCAGCAGCCAATCCCCCATAGCGGGGGCGAGCCCAGATACGCAGTATTTT. As protein: CASSQSPIAGASPDTQYF.